Following are 27 T cell receptor beta chains from one sample sequenced in a study of blood T cells in healthy people across ages. A J-beta primer mix and a sample-barcoded 5' primer were used in a second PCR of about 7 to 11 cycles. One entry per CDR3 protein results from TCRdb running MiXCR on the 5' RACE reads. The sample has 700,000 or so distinct CDR3 sequences; about a fifth are singletons. What was sequenced was blood. The receptors shown here come from a man between 65 and 85 years old in good health.

There are a few counts of this clonotype. CDR3: CASSSGGTGTEKLFF. CDR3 nucleotide sequence: TGCGCCAGCAGCTCGGGGGGGACAGGGACTGAAAAACTGTTTTTT. The chain is built from TRBV5-1 and TRBJ1-4; 9 bases map to TRBD1. Germline CDR1 SGHRS, CDR2 YFSETQ. CDR3 size: 15 residues. The trim removed 3 bases at V and 7 bases at J, leaving 7 bases unmatched.

This clonotype was observed once. The V call is TRBV12-5, the J call TRBJ2-3, with 13 bases fitting TRBD2. The CDR3 sequence is 15 residues long. V lost 6 bases, J lost 3 bases, and 3 bases stayed unmatched. Per the germline V gene, CDR1 is LGHNT and CDR2 is FRNRAP. The CDR3 DNA sequence: TGTGCTAGTGGCCCGGGACTAGCGGGAACAGATACGCAGTATTTT. As protein: CASGPGLAGTDTQYF.

This chain connects TRBV28 to TRBJ2-5, with D possibly TRBD1 on 6 matching bases. With the DNA end fitting TRBJ2-1 better, the J assignment may be wrong. CDR1 MDHEN and CDR2 SYDVKM come from the germline V gene. The length of the CDR3 is 13 residues. The CDR3 spells CASRLDRYNEQFF. CDR3 in DNA: TGTGCCAGCAGGCTCGACAGGTACAATGAGCAGTTCTTC.

The chain combines TRBV5-1 with TRBJ2-1, with unresolved D. Trimming left V 0 bases short and J 6 bases short, with 10 bases between. Germline V gives CDR1 SGHRS, CDR2 YFSETQ. The CDR3 has 14 amino acids. The CDR3 bases are TGCGCCAGCAGCTTGGAGGCGGCATTCAATGAGCAGTTCTTC. Translation: CASSLEAAFNEQFF.

This clonotype was picked up many times. This chain links TRBV20-1 with TRBJ2-7; TRBD2 aligns across 8 bases. CDR1 and CDR2 from the germline V gene are DFQATT and SNEGSKA (reference sequence). The CDR3 extends over 14 amino acids. Trimming removed 0 bases from V and 3 bases from J; junction bases left unmatched: 4. CDR3 protein: CSARDISGSYEQYV. CDR3 coding DNA: TGCAGTGCTAGAGATATAAGCGGGAGCTACGAGCAGTACGTC.

This clonotype was picked up a small number of times. J is TRBJ2-7 and V is TRBV7-9; D gene unclear. This CDR3 contains 14 residues. Germline lookup yields CDR1 SEHNR and CDR2 FQNEAQ (reference sequence). Trimming took off 2 bases at V and 0 bases at J, with 8 bases between the two ends. Written as DNA, the CDR3 is TGTGCCAGCAGCTTACTTCTGAGCTCCTACGAGCAGTACTTC. This translates into CASSLLLSSYEQYF.

The chain employs TRBV12-3 or TRBV12-4 and TRBJ2-3; no clear D gene. The V gene lost 3 bases and the J gene lost 4 bases, with 5 bases spanning the gap. The CDR3 spans 12 residues. For the CDR3, the DNA is TGTGCCAGCAGTTTGATGCCAGATACGCAGTATTTT. Its protein is CASSLMPDTQYF.

The chain carries TRBV18 and TRBJ1-1; TRBD1 aligns across 7 bases. The CDR3 covers 15 residues. Germline V gene lookup returns CDR1 KGHSH and CDR2 LQKENI. The V segment lost 4 bases and the J segment 3 bases; nucleotides outside the gene matches: 8. This CDR3 is CASSQTGQADTEAFF. CDR3 in DNA: TGTGCCAGCTCACAAACCGGACAGGCGGACACTGAAGCTTTCTTT.

This clonotype has more than one count but fewer than ten. The chain has TRBV24-1 and TRBJ1-2; perhaps TRBD1 as D (5 bases). The CDR3 totals 16 residues. Germline CDR1 and CDR2: KGHDR and SFDVKD. Trimming removed 4 bases at V and 0 bases at J, with 14 bases between. The CDR3 is CATSDPGRPTNYGYTF. Here the CDR3 DNA reads TGTGCCACCAGTGACCCGGGGCGGCCGACTAACTATGGCTACACCTTC.

The chain uses TRBV29-1 and TRBJ2-1; TRBD2 aligns across 8 bases. The CDR3 covers 15 residues. V shed 4 bases, J shed 7 bases, and the junction held 12 bases outside the gene matches. Germline assignment: CDR1 SQVTM and CDR2 ANQGSEA. The CDR3 sequence is CSVGVRWERGNEQFF. The CDR3 DNA reads as TGCAGCGTTGGCGTGCGGTGGGAGCGGGGGAATGAGCAGTTCTTC.

The chain carries TRBV4-1 and TRBJ2-5; maybe TRBD2 (6 bases). The better agreement between TRBJ2-7 and the DNA end casts doubt on the J call. The CDR3 covers 16 residues. Germline CDR1 is MGHRA and CDR2 is YSYEKL. The CDR3 region is CASSQETGVKSYEQYF. CDR3 bases: TGCGCCAGCAGCCAAGAGACGGGGGTGAAATCCTACGAGCAGTACTTC.

V usage is TRBV19 and J usage is TRBJ2-6; 9 positions agree with TRBD1. Germline CDR1 reads LNHDA; CDR2 reads SQIVND (reference sequence). With V trimmed by 6 bases and J by 0 bases, 6 bases remained unmatched. The CDR3 covers 17 residues. CDR3 sequence reads: CASRRDRAVSGANVLTF. The DNA of the CDR3 is TGTGCCAGTAGGCGGGACAGGGCCGTCTCTGGGGCCAACGTCCTGACTTTC.

This clonotype was detected a few times. The chain carries TRBV20-1 and TRBJ1-1; D gene ambiguous. Trimming left V 7 bases short and J 1 base short, with 10 bases between. The length of the CDR3 is 12 residues. Germline values: CDR1 DFQATT, CDR2 SNEGSKA (reference sequence). As DNA, the CDR3 is TGCAGTGTTGGGAACAGGAACACTGAAGCTTTCTTT. Encoded protein: CSVGNRNTEAFF.

This clonotype came up a few times. The chain employs TRBV4-3 and TRBJ2-2; 11 bases match TRBD2. With V trimmed by 4 bases and J by 7 bases, 2 bases remained unmatched. Germline V gives CDR1 LGHNA, CDR2 YSLEER. The CDR3 consists of 14 residues. DNA of the CDR3: TGCGCCAGCAGCCGGGGACTAGCGGTCGGGGAGCTGTTTTTT. This gives the protein CASSRGLAVGELFF.

The chain carries TRBV10-3 and TRBJ2-5; either TRBD1 or TRBD2 may supply D (5 bases each). TRBJ2-7 matches the DNA end more closely, so the J call is doubtful. CDR3 size: 15 residues. Germline CDR1 is ENHRY and CDR2 is SYGVKD. In DNA form, the CDR3 reads TGTGCCATCAGTGAGGGGGACCCCGGCATTGGCGAGCAGTACTTC. Its translation: CAISEGDPGIGEQYF.

This clonotype was picked up a small number of times. The junction shows a germline mismatch at one end, possibly a read error. V and J are TRBV18 and TRBJ1-1; D gene ambiguous. The CDR3 is 14 residues long. The V gene's germline CDR1 is KGHSH and CDR2 LQKENI. The CDR3 loop reads CASSPQTSNAEAFF. The CDR3 DNA reads as TGTGCCAGCTCACCTCAGACATCGAACGCTGAAGCTTTCTTT.

The chain links TRBV6-1 to TRBJ2-5, with 7 positions matching TRBD1. From germline, CDR1 is MNHNS and CDR2 SASEGT. V lost 2 bases, J lost 0 bases, and 9 bases stayed unmatched. There are 17 residues in the CDR3. This CDR3 reads CASSEIRQGPYQETQYF. The CDR3 nucleotides read TGTGCCAGCAGTGAAATCCGACAGGGACCGTACCAAGAGACCCAGTACTTC.

This clonotype was counted only a few times. The chain uses TRBV2 and TRBJ2-6; D unresolved. The CDR3 is made up of 15 amino acids. Germline CDR1 SNHLY, CDR2 FYNNEI. V was pared by 3 bases and J by 3 bases, with 9 bases between. The CDR3 region has the DNA TGTGCCAGCAGTGAGGAAGGATTTGGGGCCAACGTCCTGACTTTC. It translates to CASSEEGFGANVLTF.

This clonotype was detected a few times. J is TRBJ2-7 and V is TRBV21-1; TRBD1, the table's D call, lacks a check against the DNA. TRBV21-1 is an annotated pseudogene. CDR3 length equals 15 residues. The CDR3: CASRRIITGSYEQYV. The DNA for the CDR3 is TGTGCCAGCAGACGGATCATTACAGGGTCCTACGAGCAGTACGTC.

The CDR3 DNA reads TGTGCCAGCAGCCCCAGAACAACAGGGACCTATGGCTACACCTTC. Its translation: CASSPRTTGTYGYTF. The chain couples TRBV28 to TRBJ1-2, with D tentatively TRBD1 (6 bases). With 6 bases removed from V and 4 bases from J, the gap between germline ends came to 18 bases. CDR3 size: 15 residues. The V gene's germline CDR1 is MDHEN and CDR2 SYDVKM.

V and J are TRBV20-1 and TRBJ2-1, with 10 bases that match TRBD2. The CDR3 covers 14 residues. The germline gives CDR1 DFQATT, CDR2 SNEGSKA (reference sequence). Trimming at V came to 6 bases and at J to 7 bases, leaving 9 bases not matched to a gene. In nucleotides, the CDR3 is TGCAGTGCCCAAACTAGCGGGATTATTAATGAGCAGTTCTTC. This sequence encodes CSAQTSGIINEQFF.

This clonotype was found many times. The CDR3 loop is CASSLGLNTDTQYF. In DNA, the CDR3 is TGCGCCAGCAGCTTGGGCCTAAACACAGATACGCAGTATTTT. This rearrangement joins TRBV5-1 to TRBJ2-3; D not resolved. Trimming took off 0 bases at V and 2 bases at J, with 7 bases between the two ends. CDR3 length: 14 amino acids. The germline V gene has CDR1 SGHRS and CDR2 YFSETQ.

The chain links TRBV9 to TRBJ2-1; the D gene is possibly TRBD2 (6 bases). Trimming took 1 base from V and 7 from J, leaving 9 bases between them. The length of the CDR3 is 13 residues. Per germline, CDR1 SGDLS and CDR2 YYNGEE. The CDR3 DNA is TGTGCCAGCAGCGTAACGAGCGGGAATGAGCAGTTCTTC. Its protein is CASSVTSGNEQFF.

For the CDR3, the DNA is TGTGCCAGCAGTTTCGATAGGGCCGGGGCAGGGGGCCATGAAAAACTGTTTTTT. As protein: CASSFDRAGAGGHEKLFF. The chain uses TRBV12-3 or TRBV12-4 and TRBJ1-4; the match to TRBD1 covers 8 bases. The junction had 15 bases not matched to a gene; V was cut back by 3 bases and J by 6 bases. This CDR3 spans 18 amino acids.

Ten or more counts support this clonotype. Written as DNA, the CDR3 is TGTGCCAGCAGTGAATTGGGGGGCGGGAGTTTATCATACAATGAGCAGTTCTTC. Translated, it gives CASSELGGGSLSYNEQFF. This sequence joins TRBV25-1 and TRBJ2-1, with D perhaps matching TRBD2 (7 bases). The CDR3 has 18 residues. Germline assignment: CDR1 MGHDK and CDR2 SYGVNS. V gave up 1 base and J gave up 4 bases, with 20 bases separating them.

The chain recombines TRBV27 with TRBJ1-1; 9 bases fit TRBD1. Looked up from germline, CDR1 is MNHEY and CDR2 is SMNVEV (reference sequence). Trimming took 6 bases from V and 1 from J; bases not matched to a gene: 9. This CDR3 comprises 16 residues. In DNA form, the CDR3 reads TGTGCCAGCAGCCCAGAGGGACAGGGACCGAACACTGAAGCTTTCTTT. Protein product: CASSPEGQGPNTEAFF.

The gene calls are TRBV12-3 or TRBV12-4 and TRBJ1-6; weak D call: TRBD1 (5 bases). This CDR3 is 16 amino acids long. Trimming removed 3 bases at V and 7 bases at J, with 16 bases between. In nucleotides, the CDR3 is TGTGCCAGCAGTTTGGGGAGGGGCGGTTGGAATTCACCCCTCCACTTT. Translated, it gives CASSLGRGGWNSPLHF.